The 20 T cell receptor beta chains below all came from one sample that was sequenced in a study of shared clonotypes between healthy human individuals. Assay used: immunoSEQ multiplex PCR; TCRdb lists only in-frame clones, some missing. The table includes 400,000 to 500,000 clones, 76% detected once. The sample taken for sequencing was PBMCs. The receptor source for this set is a woman aged 40 to 55 in good health. Some clones in this sample may be carry-over from other donors' samples.

This clone was recorded at least ten times. The chain recombines TRBV13 with TRBJ2-1, with 7 bases that match TRBD1. J was trimmed by 0 bases and V by 4 bases; bases with no gene match: 6. The CDR3 loop spans 16 amino acids. CDR1 is PRHDT and CDR2 is FYEKMQ in the germline V gene (reference sequence). The CDR3 nucleotides read TGTGCCAGCAGCTCTCTGGACAGGAGCTCCTACAATGAGCAGTTCTTC. Protein product: CASSSLDRSSYNEQFF.

This sequence joins TRBV7-2 and TRBJ2-4; D is ambiguous. V was shortened by 2 bases and J by 15 bases, with 20 bases between the two germline ends. In germline, CDR1 is SGHTA, CDR2 FQGNSA. CDR3 length: 14 residues. The CDR3 DNA follows: TGTGCCAGCAGCTTACCCAACCGAAACCTGTTATTGTACTTC. It yields the protein CASSLPNRNLLLYF.

The chain links TRBV6-1 to TRBJ1-1; possible D gene TRBD1, 6 bases. Germline V gives CDR1 MNHNS, CDR2 SASEGT. This CDR3 is 15 amino acids long. Trimming took 4 bases from V and 6 from J, leaving 18 bases between them. DNA for the CDR3: TGTGCCAGCAGTGGGGTACAGGGTGGTATAGCTGAAGCTTTCTTT. This gives the protein CASSGVQGGIAEAFF.

V and J are TRBV9 and TRBJ2-2, with TRBD1 identical over 8 bases. The germline V gene has CDR1 SGDLS and CDR2 YYNGEE. Trimming at V came to 5 bases and at J to 4 bases, leaving 4 bases not matched to a gene. The length of the CDR3 is 14 residues. The CDR3 nucleotides read TGTGCCAGCAGAGATACAGGGGGCACCGGGGAGCTGTTTTTT. Translated: CASRDTGGTGELFF.

This clone occurred once. One end of the junction is discordant with germline, which a read error may explain. The chain links TRBV7-7 to TRBJ2-7; D uncertain. The germline V gene encodes CDR1 SSHAT and CDR2 FNYEAQ (reference sequence). The CDR3 totals 19 residues. The CDR3 DNA reads TGTGCTAGCAGCTTAGGTTATGGATACCGTATGATTAGCTCCTACGAGCAGTACTTC. The encoded protein is CASSLGYGYRMISSYEQYF. Complete variable domain (other parts from reference TRBV7-7 and TRBJ2-7): GAGVSQSPRYKVTKRGQDVTLRCDPISSHATLYWYQQALGQGPEFLTYFNYEAQPDKSGLPSDRFSAERPEGSISTLTIQRTEQRDSAMYRCASSLGYGYRMISSYEQYFGPGTRLTVT.

V gene TRBV9 combines with J gene TRBJ1-2, with a tentative D call TRBD1 (5 bases). V shed 3 bases and J shed 3 bases, with 12 bases lying between them. This CDR3 spans 14 amino acids. Germline CDR1 SGDLS, CDR2 YYNGEE. The CDR3 bases are TGTGCCAGCAGCGGAAGGGGAGGGGACTATGGCTACACCTTC. Protein product: CASSGRGGDYGYTF.

The chain uses TRBV28 and TRBJ2-7; the match to TRBD1 covers 11 bases. Looked up from germline, CDR1 is MDHEN and CDR2 is SYDVKM. V gave up 8 bases and J gave up 2 bases; unmatched junction bases: 8. The CDR3 sequence is 15 residues long. CDR3: CASSPSGQGAYEQYF. For the CDR3, the DNA is TGTGCCAGCTCCCCGTCGGGACAGGGGGCCTACGAGCAGTACTTC.

The genes are TRBV5-4 and TRBJ2-3, with TRBD2 matching 7 bases. Germline V lookup: CDR1 SGHNT, CDR2 YYREEE (reference sequence). The CDR3 contains 14 residues. J was trimmed by 3 bases and V by 7 bases; bases with no gene match: 8. CDR3 DNA sequence: TGTGCCAGCTCCGGACTAGTTGTTACAGATACGCAGTATTTT. Its translation: CASSGLVVTDTQYF.

This clone was detected only once. The V call is TRBV7-8, the J call TRBJ1-2, with D hard to call. The CDR3 is 14 amino acids. Germline CDR1 is SGHVS and CDR2 is FQNEAQ. Trimming shortened V by 3 bases and J by 3 bases, and 11 bases separated the two germline ends. The CDR3 sequence is CASSLGWMDYGYTF. DNA for the CDR3: TGTGCCAGCAGCTTGGGTTGGATGGACTATGGCTACACCTTC.

This clone was observed at least ten times. V is TRBV4-2 and J is TRBJ2-7, with 13 bases that match TRBD2. Germline V gene data show CDR1 as LGHNA and CDR2 as YNFKEQ. The CDR3 totals 18 residues. The J segment lost 5 bases and the V segment lost 0 bases, leaving 10 bases of the junction unmatched. The DNA of the CDR3 is TGTGCCAGCAGCCAAGAACTAGCGGGAGGGCCTTTTTTCCACGAGCAGTACTTC. This codes for CASSQELAGGPFFHEQYF.

The chain uses TRBV2 and TRBJ2-7; no reliable D call. V lost 1 base and J 3 bases, leaving 7 bases between the germline ends. This CDR3 has 13 amino acids. Germline CDR1 is SNHLY and CDR2 is FYNNEI. DNA for the CDR3: TGTGCCAGCAGTGAAGGGCCGTACTACGAGCAGTACTTC. This encodes CASSEGPYYEQYF.

V gene TRBV9 combines with J gene TRBJ2-3; D remains unclear. Trimming stripped 2 bases from V and 1 base from J, with 8 bases between. Germline assignment: CDR1 SGDLS and CDR2 YYNGEE. The CDR3 contains 14 residues. The CDR3 is CASSVGLGTDTQYF. DNA for the CDR3: TGTGCCAGCAGCGTGGGCCTCGGCACAGATACGCAGTATTTT.

The chain recombines TRBV15 with TRBJ2-3; 9 nucleotides match TRBD2. V was pared by 1 base and J by 1 base, with 9 bases of the junction left unmatched. Germline CDR1 is LNHNV and CDR2 is YYDKDF (reference sequence). This CDR3 comprises 18 residues. The CDR3 nucleotides read TGTGCCACCAGCAGAGCCCCCGCGGCTAGCGGGGGCACAGATACGCAGTATTTT. Residues: CATSRAPAASGGTDTQYF.

A note on this clone: A single base separates this from a much larger clone, so it may be a read error. V gene TRBV28 combines with J gene TRBJ1-2, with no clear D. The V gene's germline CDR1 is MDHEN and CDR2 SYDVKM. Trimming left V 6 bases short and J 0 bases short, with 8 bases between. The CDR3 sequence is 13 residues long. The CDR3 spells CASRVSPNYGYTF. CDR3 nucleotides: TGTGCCAGCAGAGTCAGTCCTAACTATGGCTACACCTTC.

This clone appeared a few times. V usage is TRBV7-2 and J usage is TRBJ2-3; TRBD1 might be the D (6 bases). V lost 5 bases and J lost 11, with 26 bases in between. The CDR3 has 16 amino acids. Germline loops: CDR1 SGHTA, CDR2 FQGNSA. The CDR3 DNA sequence: TGTGCCAGCAGCGACAGGTCAAGACGGGCATCTGAGGGGCAGTATTTT. This codes for CASSDRSRRASEGQYF.

This clone occurred many times. V is TRBV29-1 and J is TRBJ2-1; 12 bases agree with TRBD2. The CDR3 length is 17 residues. Germline V lookup: CDR1 SQVTM, CDR2 ANQGSEA. Germline trimming cut 3 bases from V and 4 bases from J; bases unmatched to any gene: 10. As DNA, the CDR3 is TGCAGCGTTGAGAGACTAGCGGGAGTCGGGGGTTACAATGAGCAGTTCTTC. Translated, it gives CSVERLAGVGGYNEQFF.

The rearrangement links TRBV5-1 to TRBJ2-3; possible D gene TRBD2, 6 bases. The CDR3 extends over 15 amino acids. Germline CDR1 is SGHRS and CDR2 is YFSETQ. V lost 4 bases, J lost 4 bases, and 16 bases lay in between. CDR3 bases: TGCGCCAGCAGCGGCCCCCTAGCGAGGGCAGATACGCAGTATTTT. It translates to CASSGPLARADTQYF.

A note on this clone: Additional DNA sequences in this sample encode the identical CDR3. The chain recombines TRBV5-1 with TRBJ2-5; 8 bases match TRBD1. This CDR3 comprises 15 residues. CDR1 SGHRS and CDR2 YFSETQ come from the germline V gene. J lost 2 bases, V lost 0 bases, and 3 bases had no gene match. The CDR3 DNA sequence: TGCGCCAGCAGCTTGGCCGGGACAGGACAAGAGACCCAGTACTTC. It yields the protein CASSLAGTGQETQYF.

This clone was found once. The rearrangement joins TRBV5-1 to TRBJ2-5; TRBD1 aligns across 8 bases. V lost 3 bases, J lost 0 bases, and 13 bases stayed unmatched. CDR3 length: 18 residues. Per germline, CDR1 SGHRS and CDR2 YFSETQ. The CDR3 nucleotides read TGCGCCAGCAGCTGGGGGACAGGCCGACCCCCATACCAAGAGACCCAGTACTTC. Amino acids: CASSWGTGRPPYQETQYF.

This clone was observed many times. V is TRBV5-1 and J is TRBJ2-3, with TRBD2 identical over 13 bases. Germline CDR1 SGHRS, CDR2 YFSETQ. CDR3 length equals 15 residues. The V and J ends lost 4 bases and 4 bases, in that order; junction bases with no gene match: 3. The CDR3 region is CASSGTSGRADTQYF. CDR3 bases: TGCGCCAGCAGCGGCACTAGCGGGAGGGCAGATACGCAGTATTTT.